This T cell receptor beta chain stems from a study of T-cell memory formation after mild COVID-19. Findings and limits, study-wide: Whether second-wave clones peaking at day 37 were SARS-CoV-2 specific went unconfirmed.

Concerning this clonotype itself: Its specificity is not known.

MiXCR, applied by TCRdb to the 5' RACE reads, yields one record per CDR3 protein. The table lists roughly 450,000 distinct CDR3 sequences, 18% of them singletons, with roughly 12% in the top ten. The CDR3 is made up of 17 amino acids. Germline CDR1 and CDR2: SGHRS and YFSETQ. The J segment lost 4 bases and the V segment lost 3 bases, leaving 9 bases of the junction unmatched. The clonotype comes from an adult woman who had mild COVID-19 (a few samples of this study predate the infection). Cell type and time point are not known. Sequencing was carried out using PBMCs or a T cell subset sorted from them (not recorded which). This sequence joins TRBV5-1 and TRBJ2-1, with 11 bases lining up with TRBD2. CDR3 in amino acids: CASSSLSGTSGYNEQFF. The CDR3 DNA is TGCGCCAGCAGCTCCCTATCCGGGACTAGCGGTTACAATGAGCAGTTCTTC.